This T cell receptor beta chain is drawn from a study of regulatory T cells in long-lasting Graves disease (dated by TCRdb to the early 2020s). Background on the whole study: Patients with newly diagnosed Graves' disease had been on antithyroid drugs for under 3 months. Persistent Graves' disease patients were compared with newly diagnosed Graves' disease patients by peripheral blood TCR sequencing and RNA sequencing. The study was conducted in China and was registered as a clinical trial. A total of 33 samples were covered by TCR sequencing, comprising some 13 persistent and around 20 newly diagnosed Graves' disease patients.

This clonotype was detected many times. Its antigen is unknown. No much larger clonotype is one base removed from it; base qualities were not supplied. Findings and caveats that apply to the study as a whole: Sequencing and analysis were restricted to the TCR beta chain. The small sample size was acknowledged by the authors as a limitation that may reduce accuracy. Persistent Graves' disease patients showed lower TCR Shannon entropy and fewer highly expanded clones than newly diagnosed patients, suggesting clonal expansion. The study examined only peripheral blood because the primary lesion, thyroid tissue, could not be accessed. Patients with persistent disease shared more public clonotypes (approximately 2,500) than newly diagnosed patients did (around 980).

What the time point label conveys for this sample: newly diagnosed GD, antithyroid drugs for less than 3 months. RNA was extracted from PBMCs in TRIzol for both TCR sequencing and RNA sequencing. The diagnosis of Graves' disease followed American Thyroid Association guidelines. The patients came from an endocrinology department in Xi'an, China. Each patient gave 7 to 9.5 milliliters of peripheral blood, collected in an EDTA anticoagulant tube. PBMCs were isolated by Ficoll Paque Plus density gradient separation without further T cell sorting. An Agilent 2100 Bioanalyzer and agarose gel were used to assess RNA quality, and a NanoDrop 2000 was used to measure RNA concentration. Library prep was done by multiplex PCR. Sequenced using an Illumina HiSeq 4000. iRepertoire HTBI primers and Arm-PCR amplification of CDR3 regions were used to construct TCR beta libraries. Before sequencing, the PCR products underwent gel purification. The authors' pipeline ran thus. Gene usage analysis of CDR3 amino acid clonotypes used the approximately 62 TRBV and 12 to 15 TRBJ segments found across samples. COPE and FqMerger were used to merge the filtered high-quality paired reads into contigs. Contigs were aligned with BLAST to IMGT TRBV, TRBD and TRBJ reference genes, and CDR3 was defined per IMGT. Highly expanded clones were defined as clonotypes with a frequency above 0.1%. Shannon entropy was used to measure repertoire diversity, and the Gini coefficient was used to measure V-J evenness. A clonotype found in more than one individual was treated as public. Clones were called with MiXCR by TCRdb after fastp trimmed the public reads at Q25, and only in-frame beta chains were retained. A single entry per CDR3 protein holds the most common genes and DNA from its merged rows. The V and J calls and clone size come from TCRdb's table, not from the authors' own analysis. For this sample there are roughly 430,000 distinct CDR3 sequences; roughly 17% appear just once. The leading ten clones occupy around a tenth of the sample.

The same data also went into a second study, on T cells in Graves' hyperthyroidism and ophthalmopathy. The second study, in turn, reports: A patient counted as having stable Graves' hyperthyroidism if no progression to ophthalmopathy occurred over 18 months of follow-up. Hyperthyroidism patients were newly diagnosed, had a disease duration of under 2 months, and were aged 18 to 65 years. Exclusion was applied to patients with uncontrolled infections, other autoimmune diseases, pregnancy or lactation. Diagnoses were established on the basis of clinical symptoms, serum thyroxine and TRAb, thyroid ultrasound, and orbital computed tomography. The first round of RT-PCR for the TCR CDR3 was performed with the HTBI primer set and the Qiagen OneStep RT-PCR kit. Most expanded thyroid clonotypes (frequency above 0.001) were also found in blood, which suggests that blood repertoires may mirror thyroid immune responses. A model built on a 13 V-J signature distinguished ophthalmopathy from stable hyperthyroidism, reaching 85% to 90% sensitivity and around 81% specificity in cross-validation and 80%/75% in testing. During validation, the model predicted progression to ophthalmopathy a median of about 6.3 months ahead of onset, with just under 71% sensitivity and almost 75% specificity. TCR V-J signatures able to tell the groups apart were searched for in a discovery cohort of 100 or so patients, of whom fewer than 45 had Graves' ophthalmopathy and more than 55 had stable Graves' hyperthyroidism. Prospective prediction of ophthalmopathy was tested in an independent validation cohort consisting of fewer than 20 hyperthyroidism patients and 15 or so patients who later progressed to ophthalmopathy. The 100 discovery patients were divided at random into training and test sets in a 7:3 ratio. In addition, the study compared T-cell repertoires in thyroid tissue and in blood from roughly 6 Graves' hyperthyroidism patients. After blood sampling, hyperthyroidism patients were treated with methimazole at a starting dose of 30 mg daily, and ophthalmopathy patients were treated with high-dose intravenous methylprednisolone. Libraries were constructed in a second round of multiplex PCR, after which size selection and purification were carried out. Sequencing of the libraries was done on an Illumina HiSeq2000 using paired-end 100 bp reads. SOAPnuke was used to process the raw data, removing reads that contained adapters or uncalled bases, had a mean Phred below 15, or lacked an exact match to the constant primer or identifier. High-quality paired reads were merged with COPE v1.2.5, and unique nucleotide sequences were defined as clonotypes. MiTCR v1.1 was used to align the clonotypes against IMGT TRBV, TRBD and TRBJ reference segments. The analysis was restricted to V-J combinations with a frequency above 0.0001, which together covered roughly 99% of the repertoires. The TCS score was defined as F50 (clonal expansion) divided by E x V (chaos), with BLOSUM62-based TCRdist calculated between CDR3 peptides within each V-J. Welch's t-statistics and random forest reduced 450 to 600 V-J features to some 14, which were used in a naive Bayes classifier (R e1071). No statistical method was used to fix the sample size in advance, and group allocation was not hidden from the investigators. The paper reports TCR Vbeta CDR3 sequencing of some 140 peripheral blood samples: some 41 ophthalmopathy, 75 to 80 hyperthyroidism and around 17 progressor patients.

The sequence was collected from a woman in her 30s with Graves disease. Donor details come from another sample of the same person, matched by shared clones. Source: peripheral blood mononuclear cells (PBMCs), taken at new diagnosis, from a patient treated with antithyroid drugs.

The DNA sequence is TGTGCCATCAGGGGCACTATGGACACCGGGGAGCTGTTTTTT. Its protein reads: CAIRGTMDTGELFF. The rearranged chain carries TRBV10-3 and TRBJ2-2; no D segment can be confidently identified. According to the germline V gene, CDR1 reads ENHRY and CDR2 reads SYGVKD. V sheds 6 bases and J sheds 3 bases, leaving 11 bases between their ends. The CDR3 has 14 amino acids, counting the end cysteine and phenylalanine. The entry retains the CDR3 DNA only, 42 bases that are in frame from base 1.